Given below is one T cell receptor (beta chain) in context. Its target is not known. Only in-frame clones appear in the TCRdb table, and some are missing; sequencing was by immunoSEQ multiplex PCR. The sample consists of over 25,000 clones, more than 90% of them appearing once. V was pared by 4 bases and J by 4 bases, with 14 bases between. The V gene's germline CDR1 is SGHKS and CDR2 YYEKEE (reference sequence). This CDR3 spans 14 amino acids. This record belongs to a study of T cell clonotyping in hematopoietic cell transplantation. Whole-study findings and limits: Higher Inverse Simpson Index values in graft donor and pretransplant recipient predicted broader posttransplant TCR diversity. Cells were unsorted, so CD4 and CD8 contributions were not separated. Recipient TCR diversity dropped after transplant; expanded clonotypes rose from day 30 to 180.

This clonotype was sampled from a man aged 45-60 years in good health. Some clones in this sample may be carry-over from other donors' samples. V gene TRBV5-5 combines with J gene TRBJ1-2, with TRBD1 as a possible D gene (5 bases). Sequencing used peripheral blood mononuclear cells. CDR3 in amino acids: CASSPGLTPYGYTF. The CDR3 DNA is TGTGCCAGCAGCCCGGGACTCACCCCCTATGGCTACACCTTC.